Each of the 5 T cell receptor beta chains below was sequenced from the same sample in a study of radiotherapy plus CTLA-4 blockade in lung cancer. Sequencing used immunoSEQ multiplex PCR; TCRdb keeps in-frame clones, though not all of them. The repertoire has under 50,000 clones, roughly 73% of them found once; the top ten carry about 22%. This sample comprised peripheral blood, obtained from a patient treated with radiotherapy plus ipilimumab. The receptors derive from a human donor with non-small cell lung cancer that progressed on radiotherapy plus ipilimumab.

This sequence joins TRBV6-1 and TRBJ1-3; D might be TRBD1 (5 bases). This CDR3 contains 15 residues. V lost 8 bases to trimming and J lost 0 bases, with 14 bases between them. Germline lookup yields CDR1 MNHNS and CDR2 SASEGT. The CDR3 loop reads CASSRDSSSGNTIYF. The CDR3 coding sequence is TGTGCCAGCTCCCGAGACAGTAGCTCTGGAAACACCATATATTTT.

The chain links TRBV5-1 to TRBJ1-4, with 8 bases fitting TRBD1. CDR1 and CDR2 (germline): SGHRS, YFSETQ. Losses at the gene ends were 3 bases for V and 8 bases for J; bases not matched to a gene: 9. The CDR3 sequence is 15 residues long. Here the CDR3 DNA reads TGCGCCAGCAGCTCCCCCGACAGGGGTGGCGAAAAACTGTTTTTT. Translated, it gives CASSSPDRGGEKLFF.

This chain joins TRBV7-2 and TRBJ1-5; D is unresolved. The germline gives CDR1 SGHTA, CDR2 FQGNSA. The CDR3 totals 15 residues. The ends were cut back, 6 bases at V and 2 bases at J, with 14 bases in the middle. The CDR3 DNA is TGTGCCAGCAGTCTGTCCGGGATGGGCAATCAGCCCCAGCATTTT. Translated: CASSLSGMGNQPQHF.

The chain couples TRBV7-2 to TRBJ1-1, with 8 bases identical to TRBD1. Germline V gives CDR1 SGHTA, CDR2 FQGNSA. The trim removed 4 bases at V and 6 bases at J, leaving 10 bases unmatched. This CDR3 is 15 amino acids long. The CDR3 region has the DNA TGTGCCAGCAGCTCAAGGACAGGGCTTTTGGCTGAAGCTTTCTTT. Protein: CASSSRTGLLAEAFF.

The V gene is TRBV19, the J gene TRBJ2-7; TRBD1 matches 7 bases. J was trimmed by 6 bases and V by 5 bases; bases with no gene match: 7. The length of the CDR3 is 13 residues. Germline lookup yields CDR1 LNHDA and CDR2 SQIVND (reference sequence). CDR3 DNA: TGTGCCAGTAGTGCACACAGGGGTGCCGAGCAGTACTTC. Translated, it gives CASSAHRGAEQYF.